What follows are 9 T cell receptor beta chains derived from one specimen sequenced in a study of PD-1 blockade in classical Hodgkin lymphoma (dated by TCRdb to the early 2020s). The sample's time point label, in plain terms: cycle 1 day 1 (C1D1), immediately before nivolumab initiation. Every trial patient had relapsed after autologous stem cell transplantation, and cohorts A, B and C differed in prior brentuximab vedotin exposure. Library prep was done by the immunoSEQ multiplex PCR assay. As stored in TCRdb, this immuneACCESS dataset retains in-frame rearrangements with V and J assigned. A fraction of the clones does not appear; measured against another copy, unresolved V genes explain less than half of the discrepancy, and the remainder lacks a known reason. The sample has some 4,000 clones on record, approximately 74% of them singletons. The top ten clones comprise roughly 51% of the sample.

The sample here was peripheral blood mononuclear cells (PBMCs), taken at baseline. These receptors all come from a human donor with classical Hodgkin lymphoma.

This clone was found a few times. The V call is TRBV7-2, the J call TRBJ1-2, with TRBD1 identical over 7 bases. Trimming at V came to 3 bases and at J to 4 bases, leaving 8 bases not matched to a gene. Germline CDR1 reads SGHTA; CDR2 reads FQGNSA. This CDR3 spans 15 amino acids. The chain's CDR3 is CASSLGEGGAYGYTF. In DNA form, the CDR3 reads TGTGCCAGCAGCTTGGGGGAAGGGGGCGCCTATGGCTACACCTTC.

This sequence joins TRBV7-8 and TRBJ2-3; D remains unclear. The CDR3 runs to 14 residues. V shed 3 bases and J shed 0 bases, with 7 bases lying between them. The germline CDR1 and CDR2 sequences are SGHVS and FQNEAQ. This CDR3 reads CASSFGASTDTQYF. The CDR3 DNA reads TGTGCCAGCAGCTTCGGTGCTAGCACAGATACGCAGTATTTT.

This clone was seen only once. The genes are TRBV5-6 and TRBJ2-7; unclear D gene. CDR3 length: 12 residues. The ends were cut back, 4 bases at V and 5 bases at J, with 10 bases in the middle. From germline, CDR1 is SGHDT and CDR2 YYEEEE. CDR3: CASSQTDDEQYF. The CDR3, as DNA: TGTGCCAGCAGCCAAACCGACGACGAGCAGTACTTC.

The CDR3 protein is CASSLERPPGSADTQYF. CDR3 DNA sequence: TGCGCCAGCAGCTTGGAACGGCCCCCCGGAAGCGCAGATACGCAGTATTTT. The J gene is TRBJ2-3, the V gene TRBV5-1; D gene uncertain. The CDR3 has 17 residues. The germline CDR1 and CDR2 sequences are SGHRS and YFSETQ. The V and J ends lost 0 bases and 4 bases respectively, with 18 bases between them.

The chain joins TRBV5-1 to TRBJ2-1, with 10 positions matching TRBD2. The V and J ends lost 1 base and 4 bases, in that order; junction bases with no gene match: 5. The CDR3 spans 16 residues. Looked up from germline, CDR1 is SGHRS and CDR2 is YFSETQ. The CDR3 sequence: CASSLMGSGRYNEQFF. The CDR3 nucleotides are TGCGCCAGCAGCTTGATGGGTAGCGGGAGGTACAATGAGCAGTTCTTC.

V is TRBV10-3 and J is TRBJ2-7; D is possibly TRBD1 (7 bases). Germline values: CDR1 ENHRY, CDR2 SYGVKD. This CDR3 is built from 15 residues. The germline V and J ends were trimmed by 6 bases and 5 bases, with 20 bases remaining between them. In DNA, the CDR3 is TGTGCCATCAGGGCAAAACAGGGGCGGGATGACGAGCAGTACTTC. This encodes CAIRAKQGRDDEQYF.

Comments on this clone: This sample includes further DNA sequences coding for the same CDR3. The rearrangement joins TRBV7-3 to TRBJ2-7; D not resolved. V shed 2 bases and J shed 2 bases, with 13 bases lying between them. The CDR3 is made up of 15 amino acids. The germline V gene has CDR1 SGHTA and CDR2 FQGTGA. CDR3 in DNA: TGTGCCAGCAGCTTATACTCCGGGTCCCCCTACGAGCAGTACTTC. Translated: CASSLYSGSPYEQYF.

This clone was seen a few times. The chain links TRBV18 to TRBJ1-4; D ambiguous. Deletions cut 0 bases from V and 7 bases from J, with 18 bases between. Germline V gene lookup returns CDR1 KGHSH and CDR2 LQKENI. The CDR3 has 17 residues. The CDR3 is CASSPPGAGQRSEKLFF. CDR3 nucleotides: TGTGCCAGCTCACCACCGGGAGCGGGTCAAAGGAGTGAAAAACTGTTTTTT.

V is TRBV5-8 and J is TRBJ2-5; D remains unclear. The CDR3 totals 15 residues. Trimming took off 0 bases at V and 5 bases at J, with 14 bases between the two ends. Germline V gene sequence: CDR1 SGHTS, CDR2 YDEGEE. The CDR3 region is CASSLVQVPSETQYF. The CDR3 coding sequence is TGTGCCAGCAGCTTGGTCCAGGTACCCTCTGAGACCCAGTACTTC.